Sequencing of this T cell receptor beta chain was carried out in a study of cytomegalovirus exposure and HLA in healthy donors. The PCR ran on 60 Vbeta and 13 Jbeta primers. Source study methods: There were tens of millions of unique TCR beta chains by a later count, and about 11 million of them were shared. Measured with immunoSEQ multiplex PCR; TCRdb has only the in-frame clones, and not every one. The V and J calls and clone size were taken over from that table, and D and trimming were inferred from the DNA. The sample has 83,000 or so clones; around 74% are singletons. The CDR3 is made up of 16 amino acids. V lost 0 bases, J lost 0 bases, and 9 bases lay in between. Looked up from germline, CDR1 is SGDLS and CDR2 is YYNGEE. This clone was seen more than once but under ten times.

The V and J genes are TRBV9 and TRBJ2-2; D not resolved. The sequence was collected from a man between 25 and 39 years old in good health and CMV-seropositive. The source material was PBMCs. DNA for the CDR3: TGTGCCAGCAGCGTAGACCGGGTCGCGAACACCGGGGAGCTGTTTTTT. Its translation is CASSVDRVANTGELFF.